This T cell receptor (beta chain) stems from a study of blood T cell repertoires in COVID-19. Study-wide context: Samples taken during acute and convalescent COVID-19 were collected in the United States, Italy and Spain. T cells, B-cell-depleted T cells, or PBMCs provided the cDNA or gDNA that served as material.

In the source study's methods: Reference gene primer amplification gave estimated nucleated cell counts. The protocol was immunoSEQ multiplex PCR, while the TCRdb copy is restricted to in-frame clones and leaves out a portion. The DNA gave D and trimming, while V, J and clone size come from that table. The sample holds more than 85,000 clones, around 80% seen once. Germline V lookup: CDR1 SGHRS, CDR2 YFSETQ. Trimming shortened V by 3 bases and J by 5 bases, and 15 bases separated the two germline ends. The CDR3 is made up of 14 amino acids. The chain joins TRBV5-1 to TRBJ2-7; a weak D match, TRBD2 (5 bases). This TCR was recovered from an older man with acute or convalescent COVID-19. The sample taken for sequencing was peripheral blood. The CDR3 DNA reads as TGCGCCAGCAGCTCTTCTTTCTTCGGGGACGAGCAGTACTTC. This gives the protein CASSSSFFGDEQYF.